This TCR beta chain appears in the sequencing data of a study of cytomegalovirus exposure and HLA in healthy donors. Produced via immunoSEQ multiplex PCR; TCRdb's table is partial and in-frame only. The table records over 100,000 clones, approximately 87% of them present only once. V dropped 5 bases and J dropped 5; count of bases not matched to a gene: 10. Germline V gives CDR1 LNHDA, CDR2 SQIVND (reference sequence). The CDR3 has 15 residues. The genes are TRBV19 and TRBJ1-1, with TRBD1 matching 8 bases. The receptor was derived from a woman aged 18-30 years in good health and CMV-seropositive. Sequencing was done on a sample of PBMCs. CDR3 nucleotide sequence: TGTGCCAGTAGTCCCGTGGACAGGGCGGCGACTGAAGCTTTCTTT. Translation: CASSPVDRAATEAFF.